This TCR beta chain stems from a study of T cells in Graves' hyperthyroidism and ophthalmopathy. This CDR3 is built from 15 residues. Trimming pared 5 bases from V and 13 bases from J, leaving 27 bases between. Germline V gene data show CDR1 as DFQATT and CDR2 as SNEGSKA (reference sequence). Researchers amplified the TCR beta CDR3 regions from RNA transcripts. TCR CDR3 regions were first amplified by RT-PCR with HTBI primers. TCRdb called the multiplex PCR reads again in MiXCR, with one record for every CDR3 protein. The table records 300,000 to 500,000 distinct CDR3 sequences, about 14% of them present only once.

Sequencing was done on a sample of blood. The rearrangement uses TRBV20-1 and TRBJ2-1, with D tentatively TRBD1 or TRBD2 (7 bases each). The clonotype comes from a man aged 50-60 years with Graves' ophthalmopathy. CDR3 DNA sequence: TGCAGTGCTCAAACAAGGGGGCTAGCGGTTCCCCTACAGTTCTTC. It translates to CSAQTRGLAVPLQFF.